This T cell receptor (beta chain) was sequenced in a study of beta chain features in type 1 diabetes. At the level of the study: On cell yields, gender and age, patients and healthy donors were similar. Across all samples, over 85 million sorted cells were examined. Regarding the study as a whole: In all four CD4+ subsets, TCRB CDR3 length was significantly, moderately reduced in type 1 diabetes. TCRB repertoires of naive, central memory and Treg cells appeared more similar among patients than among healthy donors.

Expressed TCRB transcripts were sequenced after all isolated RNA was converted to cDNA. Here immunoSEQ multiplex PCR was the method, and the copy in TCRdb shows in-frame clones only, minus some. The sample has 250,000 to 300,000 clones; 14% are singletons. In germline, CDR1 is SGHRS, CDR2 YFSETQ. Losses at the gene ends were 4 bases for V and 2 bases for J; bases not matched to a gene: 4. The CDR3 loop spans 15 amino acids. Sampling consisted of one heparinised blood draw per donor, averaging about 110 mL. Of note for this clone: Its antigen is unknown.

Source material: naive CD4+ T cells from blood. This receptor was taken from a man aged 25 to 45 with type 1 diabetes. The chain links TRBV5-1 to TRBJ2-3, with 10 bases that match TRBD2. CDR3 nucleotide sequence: TGCGCCAGCAGCCCCCTAGCGGGAGACACAGATACGCAGTATTTT. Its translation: CASSPLAGDTDTQYF.